Listed below are T cell receptor beta chains from one sample, sequenced in a study of blood T cell repertoires in COVID-19. Profiled with immunoSEQ multiplex PCR; TCRdb holds only in-frame clones, not every one. Altogether around 30,000 clones are present, about 89% being singletons, with the ten largest covering roughly 13%. Material for sequencing was peripheral blood. These receptors came from a man in his 70s with active COVID-19. CDR3s leave out the opening cysteine and the closing phenylalanine or tryptophan. Each record gives: D gene, J gene, V gene, CDR3 protein. The D gene is left open where the match is weak.

.	TRBJ1-5	TRBV27	ASSLSLQDSNQPQH
.	TRBJ1-1	TRBV5-4	ASRSALSEGNTEAF
TRBD1	TRBJ1-3	TRBV30	AWTNLGTAGNTIY
.	TRBJ2-2	TRBV30	AWSVRDFPVTGELF
.	TRBJ1-5	TRBV6-1	ASSGTWGDGNQPQH
TRBD1	TRBJ2-1	TRBV6-6	ASTPLPGTGTNEQF
.	TRBJ2-5	TRBV29-1	SVDSGQETQY
TRBD1	TRBJ2-7	TRBV27	ASQGRTGGSFYEQY
TRBD2	TRBJ2-7	TRBV9	ASSTTSGNSYEQY
TRBD1	TRBJ1-5	TRBV2	ASNRDRGRNQPQH